This T cell receptor beta chain was obtained from a study of CD8 T cells in Susac syndrome. An amount of RNA that ranged from about 0.45 to 1 ug was reverse transcribed with random hexamers. The amplification used immunoSEQ multiplex PCR on TCR beta CDR3; it spanned 54 Vbeta and 13 Jbeta. From the immunoSEQ multiplex PCR reads, TCRdb called clonotypes with MiXCR, one entry per CDR3 protein. The data contain roughly 200,000 distinct CDR3 sequences, roughly 96% of them seen just once; the ten biggest clones take up 0.095% to 0.12%. The T cells that were sequenced for TCR beta were CD8+ and CD4+ cells from blood. The control participants were healthy donors, and these controls were matched with respect to both age and sex. The V and J ends lost 2 bases and 3 bases respectively, with 11 bases between them. CDR3 length: 14 amino acids. CDR1 is SGHRS, CDR2 YFSETQ, per germline.

Sequenced input: CD4+ T cells from PBMCs. The rearrangement uses TRBV5-1 and TRBJ2-5, with a tentative D call TRBD2 (6 bases). This sequence originates from a human donor in good health. CDR3 in amino acids: CASSLTGGKETQYF. The CDR3 coding sequence is TGCGCCAGCAGCTTAACTGGGGGGAAAGAGACCCAGTACTTC. The variable domain in full, with the rest retrieved from reference TRBV5-1 and TRBJ2-5, is KAGVTQTPRYLIKTRGQQVTLSCSPISGHRSVSWYQQTPGQGLQFLFEYFSETQRNKGNFPGRFSGRQFSNSRSEMNVSTLELGDSALYLCASSLTGGKETQYFGPGTRLLVL.